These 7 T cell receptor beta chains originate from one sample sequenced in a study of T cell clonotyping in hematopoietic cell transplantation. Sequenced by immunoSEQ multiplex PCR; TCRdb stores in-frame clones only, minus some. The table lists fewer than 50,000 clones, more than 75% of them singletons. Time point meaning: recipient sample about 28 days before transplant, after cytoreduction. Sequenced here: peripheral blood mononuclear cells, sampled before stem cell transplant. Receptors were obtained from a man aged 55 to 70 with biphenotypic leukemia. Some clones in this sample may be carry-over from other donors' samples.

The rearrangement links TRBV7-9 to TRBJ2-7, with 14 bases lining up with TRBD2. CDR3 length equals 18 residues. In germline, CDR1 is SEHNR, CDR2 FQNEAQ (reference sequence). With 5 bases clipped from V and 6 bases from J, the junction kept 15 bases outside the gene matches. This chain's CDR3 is CASSAVGTSGSGWGEQYF. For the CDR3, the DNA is TGTGCCAGCAGCGCGGTGGGGACTAGCGGGAGTGGATGGGGCGAGCAGTACTTC.

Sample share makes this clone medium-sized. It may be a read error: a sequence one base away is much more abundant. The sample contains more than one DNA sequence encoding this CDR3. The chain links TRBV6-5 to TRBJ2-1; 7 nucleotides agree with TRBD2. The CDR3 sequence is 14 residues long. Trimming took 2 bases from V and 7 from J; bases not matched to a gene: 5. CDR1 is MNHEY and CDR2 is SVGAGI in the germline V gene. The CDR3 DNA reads TGTGCCAGCAGTTACCAGCGACTAGCTAATGAGCAGTTCTTC. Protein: CASSYQRLANEQFF.

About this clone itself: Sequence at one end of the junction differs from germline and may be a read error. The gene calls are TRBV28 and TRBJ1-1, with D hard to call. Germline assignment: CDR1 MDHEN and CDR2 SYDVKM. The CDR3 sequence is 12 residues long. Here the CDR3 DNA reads TGTGCCAGCAGTTTATGGGACCGGGCGGCGGTTTTT. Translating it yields CASSLWDRAAVF.

The DNA of the CDR3 is TGTGCCAGCAGTGCCGGGGGACGCCGTACGCAGTATTTT. Translated, it gives CASSAGGRRTQYF. The rearrangement links TRBV28 to TRBJ2-3, with D possibly TRBD2 on 6 matching bases. V was clipped by 5 bases and J by 8 bases, with 14 bases between them. Germline V gives CDR1 MDHEN, CDR2 SYDVKM. This CDR3 is 13 amino acids long.

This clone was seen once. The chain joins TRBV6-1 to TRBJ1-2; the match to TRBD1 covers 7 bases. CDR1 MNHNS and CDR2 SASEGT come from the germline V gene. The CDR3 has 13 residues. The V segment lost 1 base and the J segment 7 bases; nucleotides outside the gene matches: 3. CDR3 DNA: TGTGCCAGCAGTGAAGTGTACAGGGGTGGCTACACCTTC. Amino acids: CASSEVYRGGYTF.

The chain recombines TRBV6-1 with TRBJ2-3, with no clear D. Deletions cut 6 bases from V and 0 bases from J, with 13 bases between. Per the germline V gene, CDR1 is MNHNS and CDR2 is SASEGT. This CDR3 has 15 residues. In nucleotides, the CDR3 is TGTGCCAGCAGCCCTAGACTGGCTAGCACAGATACGCAGTATTTT. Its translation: CASSPRLASTDTQYF.

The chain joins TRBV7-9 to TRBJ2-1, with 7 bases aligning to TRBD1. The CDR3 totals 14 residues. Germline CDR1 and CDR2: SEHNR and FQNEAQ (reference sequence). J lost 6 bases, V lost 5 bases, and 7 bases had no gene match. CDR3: CASSLTGDSNEQFF. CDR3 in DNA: TGTGCCAGCAGCCTCACCGGGGACAGCAATGAGCAGTTCTTC.